The 30 T cell receptor beta chains below all came from one sample that was sequenced in a study of blood T cell repertoires in COVID-19 (dated by TCRdb to the early 2020s). The library relied on the immunoSEQ multiplex PCR assay. Not all clones reach the TCRdb copy of this immuneACCESS table, which keeps in-frame sequences only. Checked studies attribute under half of the gap to unresolved V genes and leave the rest unexplained. The sample table records 150,000 or so clones; about 88% of these occur just once. The top ten clones comprise about 18% of the sample. The source material was peripheral blood. The receptors come from a man aged 60 to 69 with active or convalescent COVID-19.

The sample holds a few counts of this clone. In DNA, the CDR3 is TGTGCCAGCAGCCCTGGACTCACGAACACTGAAGCTTTCTTT. Protein: CASSPGLTNTEAFF. V gene TRBV5-6 combines with J gene TRBJ1-1; D is unclear. From germline, CDR1 is SGHDT and CDR2 YYEEEE. Trimming pared 4 bases from V and 1 base from J, leaving 11 bases between. This CDR3 comprises 14 residues.

The gene calls are TRBV7-9 and TRBJ1-2; 9 bases fit TRBD1. This CDR3 comprises 15 residues. Germline trimming cut 4 bases from V and 4 bases from J; bases unmatched to any gene: 7. Per the germline V gene, CDR1 is SEHNR and CDR2 is FQNEAQ (reference sequence). The CDR3 nucleotides read TGTGCCAGCAGCTCGCGGACAGGGGACGGCTATGGCTACACCTTC. Amino acid sequence: CASSSRTGDGYGYTF.

V usage is TRBV12-3 or TRBV12-4 and J usage is TRBJ2-7; D is uncertain. This CDR3 has 13 amino acids. The V and J ends lost 4 bases and 6 bases respectively, with 13 bases between them. The DNA of the CDR3 is TGTGCCAGCAGTTACCGCGAGTCGGGCGAGCAGTACTTC. It translates to CASSYRESGEQYF.

V usage is TRBV3-1 (or the pseudogene TRBV3-2) and J usage is TRBJ1-1, with D perhaps matching TRBD1 (5 bases). Germline lookup yields CDR1 LGHDT and CDR2 YNNKEL (reference sequence). Trimming removed 0 bases at V and 11 bases at J, with 10 bases between. The CDR3 has 12 residues. The DNA for the CDR3 is TGTGCCAGCAGCCAAGACAGGGAGGGCGCTTTCTTT. This gives the protein CASSQDREGAFF.

This chain's CDR3 is CASSLTGIETQYF. The CDR3, as DNA: TGTGCCAGCAGTTTGACAGGGATAGAGACCCAGTACTTC. The gene calls are TRBV27 and TRBJ2-5, with TRBD1 matching 7 bases. From germline, CDR1 is MNHEY and CDR2 SMNVEV (reference sequence). There are 13 residues in the CDR3. Trimming took 3 bases from V and 4 from J; bases not matched to a gene: 2.

This chain links TRBV27 with TRBJ1-6; TRBD1 might be the D (5 bases). Trimming pared 6 bases from V and 3 bases from J, leaving 12 bases between. There are 15 residues in the CDR3. The germline V gene has CDR1 MNHEY and CDR2 SMNVEV (reference sequence). This CDR3 is CASRPYRNYNSPLHF. The DNA of the CDR3 is TGTGCCAGCAGACCCTACAGGAACTATAATTCACCCCTCCACTTT.

The rearrangement joins TRBV10-3 to TRBJ2-7; 7 nucleotides align to TRBD2. Germline values: CDR1 ENHRY, CDR2 SYGVKD. Trimming cost V 3 bases and J 1 base; bases outside gene matches: 12. CDR3 length: 17 residues. The CDR3 protein is CAISESSRERKSYEQYF. As DNA, the CDR3 is TGTGCCATCAGTGAAAGTTCGCGGGAGAGGAAATCCTACGAGCAGTACTTC.

The DNA of the CDR3 is TGTGCCAGCAGTTTCCTCGGGGGAGGAGAAAAACTGTTTTTT. It encodes CASSFLGGGEKLFF. The rearrangement uses TRBV6-2 or TRBV6-3 and TRBJ1-4; D possibly corresponds to TRBD1 (5 bases). The V end lost 4 bases, the J end lost 8 bases, and 14 bases lay between the germline ends. This CDR3 has 14 amino acids. Germline values: CDR1 MNHEY, CDR2 SVGEGT.

The CDR3 sequence: CASSPREGETQYF. The CDR3 nucleotides are TGTGCCAGCAGTCCCCGGGAGGGCGAGACCCAGTACTTC. The chain has TRBV6-5 and TRBJ2-5; TRBD2 agrees at 8 bases. The CDR3 has 13 residues. V was clipped by 5 bases and J by 5 bases; unmatched bases: 4. CDR1 is MNHEY and CDR2 is SVGAGI in the germline V gene.

Here the CDR3 reads CASSTTPGQGYYEQYF. For the CDR3, the DNA is TGTGCCAGCAGCACGACTCCGGGACAGGGCTATTACGAGCAGTACTTC. This rearrangement joins TRBV21-1 to TRBJ2-7; no DNA check was done on the table's D call, TRBD1. TRBV21-1 is classified as a pseudogene. CDR3 length: 16 amino acids.

The rearrangement joins TRBV30 to TRBJ1-3, with TRBD1 matching over 7 bases. The length of the CDR3 is 13 residues. Per germline, CDR1 GTSNPN and CDR2 SVGIG (reference sequence). J gave up 3 bases and V 7 bases, and 6 bases lay outside the gene matches. The CDR3 region is CASTGKGGNTIYF. The CDR3 DNA follows: TGTGCCTCGACAGGGAAAGGTGGAAACACCATATATTTT.

The V and J genes are TRBV24-1 and TRBJ2-1; possible D gene TRBD2, 5 bases. CDR3 length equals 12 residues. The germline CDR1 and CDR2 sequences are KGHDR and SFDVKD. V shed 9 bases and J shed 3 bases, with 8 bases lying between them. The CDR3 DNA sequence: TGTGCCACCTCCGGACTCTACAATGAGCAGTTCTTC. It is translated as CATSGLYNEQFF.

About this clone itself: This CDR3 is also generated by other DNA sequences in the sample. The rearrangement links TRBV5-1 to TRBJ1-3, with a weak D call TRBD1 (6 bases). Trimming took off 2 bases at V and 2 bases at J, with 8 bases between the two ends. Germline V gene lookup returns CDR1 SGHRS and CDR2 YFSETQ. There are 14 residues in the CDR3. In nucleotides, the CDR3 is TGCGCCAGCAGCTTAAACAGGGCTGGAAACACCATATATTTT. This sequence encodes CASSLNRAGNTIYF.

DNA for the CDR3: TGTGCCAGTAGTACGACTAGCGGGAACAATGAGCAGTTCTTC. Amino acid sequence: CASSTTSGNNEQFF. The chain joins TRBV19 to TRBJ2-1; 11 nucleotides align to TRBD2. The germline gives CDR1 LNHDA, CDR2 SQIVND (reference sequence). The CDR3 loop spans 14 amino acids. V shed 4 bases and J 5 bases; nucleotides not matched to a gene: 1.

The chain carries TRBV7-7 and TRBJ1-1; 10 nucleotides agree with TRBD1. The length of the CDR3 is 19 residues. The trim removed 5 bases at V and 1 base at J, leaving 16 bases unmatched. CDR1 and CDR2 (germline): SSHAT, FNYEAQ (reference sequence). In nucleotides, the CDR3 is TGTGCCAGCAGCAGACTCCCCTCCGGGACAGGGGCCAAGAACACTGAAGCTTTCTTT. Translated: CASSRLPSGTGAKNTEAFF.

This chain connects TRBV3-1 (or the pseudogene TRBV3-2) to TRBJ2-2; 11 bases align to TRBD2. The CDR3 spans 16 residues. The germline gives CDR1 LGHDT, CDR2 YNNKEL (reference sequence). With V trimmed by 0 bases and J by 8 bases, 5 bases remained unmatched. CDR3 residues: CASSQERLAGTGELFF. Written as DNA, the CDR3 is TGTGCCAGCAGCCAAGAAAGACTAGCGGGAACTGGGGAGCTGTTTTTT.

The genes are TRBV6-1 and TRBJ1-5; D unclear. This CDR3 is built from 14 residues. CDR1 MNHNS and CDR2 SASEGT come from the germline V gene. The V end was cut by 3 bases, the J end by 0 bases, with 6 bases between. The CDR3 region has the DNA TGTGCCAGCAGTGACGGGAGTAGCAATCAGCCCCAGCATTTT. As protein: CASSDGSSNQPQHF.

V usage is TRBV6-5 and J usage is TRBJ2-1; 10 bases match TRBD2. V trimming: 5 bases; J trimming: 9 bases; junction bases outside the gene matches: 7. This CDR3 is built from 14 residues. Germline CDR1 reads MNHEY; CDR2 reads SVGAGI. The CDR3 coding sequence is TGTGCCAGCAGTCCCCGGACTAGCGGTGGTGAGCAGTTCTTC. It codes for CASSPRTSGGEQFF.

The chain uses TRBV19 and TRBJ1-5; the match to TRBD1 covers 11 bases. CDR3 size: 14 residues. Trimming at V came to 8 bases and at J to 6 bases, leaving 6 bases not matched to a gene. In germline, CDR1 is LNHDA, CDR2 SQIVND (reference sequence). The chain's CDR3 is CASFPGTGGQPQHF. DNA for the CDR3: TGTGCCAGTTTTCCCGGGACAGGGGGTCAGCCCCAGCATTTT.

V is TRBV11-3 and J is TRBJ2-3; 9 bases are a match to TRBD2. CDR3 length: 16 amino acids. Germline CDR1 and CDR2: SGHNT and YENEEA. The V and J ends lost 6 bases and 2 bases, in that order; junction bases with no gene match: 9. CDR3 sequence (DNA): TGTGCCAGCAGTCCCCGACTAGCGGACAACACAGATACGCAGTATTTT. Amino acids: CASSPRLADNTDTQYF. The full variable domain, in which reference TRBV11-3 and TRBJ2-3 provide the parts outside the CDR3, is EAGVVQSPRYKIIEKKQPVAFWCNPISGHNTLYWYLQNLGQGPELLIRYENEEAVDDSQLPKDRFSAERLKGVDSTLKIQPAELGDSAVYLCASSPRLADNTDTQYFGPGTRLTVL.

The rearrangement joins TRBV3-1 (or the pseudogene TRBV3-2) to TRBJ1-6; 10 bases agree with TRBD1. Germline assignment: CDR1 LGHDT and CDR2 YNNKEL (reference sequence). V shed 5 bases, J shed 11 bases, and the junction held 9 bases outside the gene matches. The CDR3 extends over 15 amino acids. In DNA form, the CDR3 reads TGTGCCAGCAGCACCCTAAGGACAGGGGGAGCACCCCTCCACTTT. The encoded protein is CASSTLRTGGAPLHF.

J is TRBJ2-6 and V is TRBV10-1, with TRBD1 identical over 7 bases. V shed 2 bases and J 0 bases; nucleotides not matched to a gene: 7. Germline V CDR1 and CDR2: WNHNN, SYGVQD (reference sequence). The CDR3 has 18 amino acids. DNA for the CDR3: TGCGCCAGCAGTGAGAGACAGGGCCCCCTCTCTGGGGCCAACGTCCTGACTTTC. This encodes CASSERQGPLSGANVLTF.

The chain uses TRBV5-1 and TRBJ1-2; 7 bases are shared with TRBD1. From germline, CDR1 is SGHRS and CDR2 YFSETQ. This CDR3 contains 13 residues. V gave up 0 bases and J gave up 4 bases; unmatched junction bases: 0. The CDR3 nucleotides read TGCGCCAGCAGCTTGGCAGGGGGCTATGGCTACACCTTC. This encodes CASSLAGGYGYTF.

The V call is TRBV7-9, the J call TRBJ2-7; D unresolved. Germline CDR1 reads SEHNR; CDR2 reads FQNEAQ (reference sequence). The CDR3 spans 12 residues. V dropped 3 bases and J dropped 2 bases, with 5 bases sitting between them. CDR3 residues: CASSLEPYEQYF. CDR3 nucleotide sequence: TGTGCCAGCAGCTTGGAGCCCTACGAGCAGTACTTC.

The genes are TRBV10-2 and TRBJ1-2, with 10 nucleotides matching TRBD1. CDR1 is WSHSY, CDR2 SAAADI, per germline. V lost 5 bases and J lost 6; bases outside the gene matches: 9. The CDR3 contains 15 residues. CDR3 sequence reads: CASSPIGTGEHGYTF. CDR3 nucleotide sequence: TGCGCCAGCAGTCCTATCGGGACAGGGGAACATGGCTACACCTTC.

The rearrangement uses TRBV3-1 (or the pseudogene TRBV3-2) and TRBJ2-2; 14 bases align to TRBD2. The V and J ends lost 4 bases and 4 bases, in that order; junction bases with no gene match: 5. The germline gives CDR1 LGHDT, CDR2 YNNKEL (reference sequence). The CDR3 loop spans 17 amino acids. The CDR3 DNA sequence: TGTGCCAGCAGCCCGGGACTAGCGGGGGACCTCACCGGGGAGCTGTTTTTT. Translating it yields CASSPGLAGDLTGELFF.

The J gene is TRBJ1-6, the V gene TRBV6-5, with D maybe TRBD1 (6 bases). The CDR3 length is 15 residues. Germline lookup yields CDR1 MNHEY and CDR2 SVGAGI. V lost 6 bases and J 6 bases, leaving 15 bases between the germline ends. In DNA form, the CDR3 reads TGTGCCAGCAGACAAACAGGGCAGAGTAATTCACCCCTCCACTTT. Its protein is CASRQTGQSNSPLHF.

This chain uses TRBV3-1 (or the pseudogene TRBV3-2) with TRBJ1-1; tentative D call: TRBD1 (5 bases). CDR3 length: 15 residues. Germline CDR1 is LGHDT and CDR2 is YNNKEL (reference sequence). V gave up 4 bases and J gave up 1 base, with 13 bases separating them. The CDR3 here is CASSLLRGGNTEAFF. In DNA form, the CDR3 reads TGTGCCAGCAGCCTTCTTCGGGGGGGGAACACTGAAGCTTTCTTT.

The count of this clone is one. The chain couples TRBV3-1 (or the pseudogene TRBV3-2) to TRBJ2-4; the D gene is possibly TRBD1 (5 bases). The V gene lost 4 bases and the J gene lost 3 bases, with 16 bases spanning the gap. Per the germline V gene, CDR1 is LGHDT and CDR2 is YNNKEL (reference sequence). The CDR3 consists of 16 residues. CDR3 DNA: TGTGCCAGCAGCCCATCCCAGTCCAGGGACAAAAACATTCAGTACTTC. Translated: CASSPSQSRDKNIQYF.

Here the CDR3 DNA reads TGTGCCAGCAGTTACACAGGACCAACTAATGAAAAACTGTTTTTT. Protein: CASSYTGPTNEKLFF. The V call is TRBV6-5, the J call TRBJ1-4, with D possibly matching TRBD1 (5 bases). Trimming took 2 bases from V and 0 from J, leaving 7 bases between them. CDR3 length: 15 residues. Per the germline V gene, CDR1 is MNHEY and CDR2 is SVGAGI.